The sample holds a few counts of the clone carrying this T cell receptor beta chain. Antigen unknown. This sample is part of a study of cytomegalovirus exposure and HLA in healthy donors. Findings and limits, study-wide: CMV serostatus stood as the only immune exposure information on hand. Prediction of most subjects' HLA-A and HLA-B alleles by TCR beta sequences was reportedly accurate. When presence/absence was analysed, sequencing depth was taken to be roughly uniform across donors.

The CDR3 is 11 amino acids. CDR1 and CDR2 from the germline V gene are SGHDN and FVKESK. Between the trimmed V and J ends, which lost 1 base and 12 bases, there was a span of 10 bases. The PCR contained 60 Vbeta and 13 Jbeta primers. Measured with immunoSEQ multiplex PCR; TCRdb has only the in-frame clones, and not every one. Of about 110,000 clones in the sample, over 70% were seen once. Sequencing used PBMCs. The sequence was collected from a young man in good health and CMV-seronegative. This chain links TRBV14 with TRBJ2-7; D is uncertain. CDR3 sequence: CASSQGQVRYF. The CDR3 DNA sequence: TGTGCCAGCAGCCAAGGGCAGGTGCGGTACTTC.